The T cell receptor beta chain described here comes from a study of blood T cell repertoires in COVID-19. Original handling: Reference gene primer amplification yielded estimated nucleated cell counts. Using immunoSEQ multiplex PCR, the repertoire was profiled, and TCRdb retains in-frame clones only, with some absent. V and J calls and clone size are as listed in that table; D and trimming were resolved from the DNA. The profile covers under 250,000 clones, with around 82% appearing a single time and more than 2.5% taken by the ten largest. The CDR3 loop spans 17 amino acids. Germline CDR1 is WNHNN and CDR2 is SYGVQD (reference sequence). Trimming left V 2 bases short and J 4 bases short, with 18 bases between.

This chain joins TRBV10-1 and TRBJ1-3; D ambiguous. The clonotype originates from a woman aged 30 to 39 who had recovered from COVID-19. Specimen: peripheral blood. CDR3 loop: CASSETRDARQGNTIYF. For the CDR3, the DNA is TGCGCCAGCAGTGAGACCCGGGATGCTCGTCAAGGAAACACCATATATTTT.